The next 4 T cell receptor beta chains were all read from a single sample in a study of post-analysis software for immune sequencing data. For these receptors, no antigen is known. Study-wide results and limits: Compared with controls, patients had more of roughly five TRBV segments, including TRBV5-6, TRBV5-1 and TRBV20-1.

Libraries were made from TCR beta cDNA, and they carried unique molecular identifiers. TCRdb analysed the PCR reads with MiXCR anew, one entry per CDR3 protein. The sample lists hundreds of thousands of distinct CDR3 sequences; roughly 27% were seen once. The sequenced sample consisted of blood. The receptor source for this set is a girl aged 10 to 17 with multiple sclerosis.

CDR3 region: CSVDGTSGQETQYF. CDR3 DNA: TGCAGCGTTGACGGGACTAGCGGCCAAGAGACCCAGTACTTC. The genes are TRBV29-1 and TRBJ2-5, with 11 bases fitting TRBD2. J was trimmed by 1 base and V by 3 bases; bases with no gene match: 1. Germline V gene lookup returns CDR1 SQVTM and CDR2 ANQGSEA. CDR3 length: 14 amino acids.

Concerning this clonotype: Possible read error: a much larger clone is one base away. The CDR3 DNA sequence: TGCGCCGGCAGCCAAGGTTATGATGAGCAGTTCTTC. Amino acid sequence: CAGSQGYDEQFF. This chain connects TRBV4-1 to TRBJ2-1; D is unclear. CDR3 size: 12 residues. Germline-derived CDR1 and CDR2 are MGHRA and YSYEKL.

This clonotype has more than one count but fewer than ten. The V gene is TRBV5-1, the J gene TRBJ2-1; D gene unclear. The CDR3 runs 14 residues. Germline V CDR1 and CDR2: SGHRS, YFSETQ. Between the trimmed V and J ends, which lost 4 bases and 4 bases, there was a span of 12 bases. CDR3 protein: CASSLSQYYNEQFF. DNA of the CDR3: TGCGCCAGCAGCCTGAGTCAGTATTACAATGAGCAGTTCTTC.

V is TRBV7-9 and J is TRBJ1-6, with D possibly being TRBD1 (5 bases). There are 14 residues in the CDR3. CDR1 SEHNR and CDR2 FQNEAQ come from the germline V gene (reference sequence). V lost 6 bases and J lost 8, with 14 bases in between. The CDR3 spells CASRGPLWDSPLHF. The CDR3 coding sequence is TGTGCCAGCAGGGGGCCGCTATGGGATTCACCCCTCCACTTT.